This T cell receptor beta chain was observed in a study of T cell changes during pregnancy in multiple sclerosis. From germline, CDR1 is MNHNS and CDR2 SASEGT. The length of the CDR3 is 11 residues. The V end lost 5 bases, the J end lost 11 bases, and 12 bases lay between the germline ends. The method was immunoSEQ multiplex PCR; TCRdb's version includes in-frame clones alone and lacks a portion of them. The sample lists about 97,000 clones, more than 85% occurring once. The source material was peripheral blood, sampled in the second trimester of pregnancy. V gene TRBV6-1 combines with J gene TRBJ1-1; perhaps TRBD1 as D (5 bases). This TCR derives from a female donor with multiple sclerosis, enrolled in a pregnancy study. Here the CDR3 reads CASSSGRLAFF. The CDR3, as DNA: TGTGCCAGCAGTTCAGGGAGGTTGGCTTTCTTT.